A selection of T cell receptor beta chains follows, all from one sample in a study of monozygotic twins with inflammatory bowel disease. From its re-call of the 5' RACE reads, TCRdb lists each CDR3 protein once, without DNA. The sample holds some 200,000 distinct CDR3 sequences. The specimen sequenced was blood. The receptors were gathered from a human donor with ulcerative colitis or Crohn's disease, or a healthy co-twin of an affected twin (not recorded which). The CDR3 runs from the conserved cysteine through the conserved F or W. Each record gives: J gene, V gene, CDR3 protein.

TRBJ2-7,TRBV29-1,CSVEPSGTSGYEQYF
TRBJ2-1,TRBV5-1,CASSPPRIAGSNEQFF
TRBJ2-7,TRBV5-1,CASSLDVPSTYEQYF
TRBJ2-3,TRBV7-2,CASRLDPGVADTQYF
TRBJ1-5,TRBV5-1,CASSLGIDSNQPQHF
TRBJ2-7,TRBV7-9,CASSSGGRYEQYF
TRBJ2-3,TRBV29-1,CSVRQGRTDTQYF
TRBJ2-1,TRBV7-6,CASSLVWRGGFNEQFF
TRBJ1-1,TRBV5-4,CASQQGGRTEAFF
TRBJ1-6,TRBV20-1,CSATSGDSPLHF
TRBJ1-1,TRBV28,CASSLTSYTEAFF
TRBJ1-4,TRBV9,CASSVGPREKLFF
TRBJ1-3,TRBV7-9,CASSLGSTDNSGNTIYF
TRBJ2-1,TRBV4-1,CASSQDTLSYNEQFF
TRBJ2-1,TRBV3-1,CASSPIAGGRYNEQFF
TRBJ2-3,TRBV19,CASTSGQVITDTQYF
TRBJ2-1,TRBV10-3,CATVGRGNSYNEQFF
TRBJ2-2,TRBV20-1,CSARDHSRTYTGELFF
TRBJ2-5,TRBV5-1,CASSSSRDRYQETQYF
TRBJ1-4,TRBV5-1,CASSSRDSLNEKLFF
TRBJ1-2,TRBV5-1,CASAVERNIYGYTF
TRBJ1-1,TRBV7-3,CASSPAPGANTEAFF
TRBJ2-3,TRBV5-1,CASSAPLVATDTQYF
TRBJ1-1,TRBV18,CASSAGGDTEAFF
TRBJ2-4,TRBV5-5,CASSLISNPLAKNIQYF
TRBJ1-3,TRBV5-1,CASSRGQPLSGNTIYF
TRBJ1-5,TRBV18,CASSPPGGALYSNQPQHF
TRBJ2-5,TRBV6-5,CASSYSGSSGEQETQYF
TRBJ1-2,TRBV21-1,CASSPRSAVDRSNPNYGYAF
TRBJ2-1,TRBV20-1,CSGRVAESSYNEQLF
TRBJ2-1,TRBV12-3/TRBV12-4,CASRVNPSGGPYNEQFF
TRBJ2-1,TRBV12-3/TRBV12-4,CASTSAPSYNEQFF
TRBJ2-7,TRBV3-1,CASSQDPMLGQANSYEQYF
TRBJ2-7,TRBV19,CASSIGGQTYEQYF
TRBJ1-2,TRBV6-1,CASSPTGQGHLGYTF
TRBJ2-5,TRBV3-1,CASSLYGNQETQYF
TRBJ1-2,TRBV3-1,CASSQLGTGGNGYTF
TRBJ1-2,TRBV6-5,CVTAGGGGYGYTF
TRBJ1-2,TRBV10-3,CAINRGASYGYTF
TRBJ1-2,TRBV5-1,CASSDQVYPGYTF
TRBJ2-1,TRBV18,CASSPPEGNNEQFF
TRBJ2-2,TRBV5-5,CASISGVHGELFF
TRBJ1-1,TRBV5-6,CASSWGGRANTEAFF
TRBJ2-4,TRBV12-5,CASASQGMGNIQYF
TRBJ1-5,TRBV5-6,CASSLGMGVTQPQHF
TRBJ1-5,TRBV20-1,CSASRDGNQPQHF
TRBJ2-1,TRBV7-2,CASSHRGPGYNEQFF
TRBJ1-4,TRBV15,CATSRGGGTNEKLFF
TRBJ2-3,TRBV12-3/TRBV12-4,CASRPSSGGGGTDTQYF
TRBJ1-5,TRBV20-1,CSAGDPGEAGLYSNQPQHF
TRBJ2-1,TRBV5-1,CASSLRSVGTGTNEQFF